This T cell receptor beta chain emerged from a study of T cell responses to AZD1222 COVID-19 vaccine. General study results and limits: Close to half of all spike-specific TCRs reportedly target regions of the variants that are unmutated. No day 14 peak samples; only post-peak repertoires were characterized. Spike-specific TCRs gained breadth and depth after people received two AZD1222 doses. Most donors were white British and more were female, and clonal diversity was possibly underestimated.

As regards this clone: As yet, its antigen is unknown.

Germline lookup yields CDR1 SGHTA and CDR2 FQGNSA. With 1 base removed from V and 2 bases from J, the gap between germline ends came to 12 bases. The CDR3 extends over 15 amino acids. The data were produced by immunoSEQ multiplex PCR, yet TCRdb's version contains in-frame clones alone and is incomplete. The sample has 150,000 to 200,000 clones, under 95% seen once; the top ten hold more than 0.8%. This sample comprised peripheral blood, obtained 28 days after the second AZD1222 dose. The TCR originated in an adult who received the AZD1222 COVID-19 vaccine. The J gene is TRBJ2-7, the V gene TRBV7-2; D may match TRBD1 or TRBD2 (6 bases each). The CDR3 region is CASSLVGGQAYEQYF. The CDR3 coding sequence is TGTGCCAGCAGCTTAGTCGGGGGCCAGGCCTACGAGCAGTACTTC.